The 5 T cell receptor beta chains given below trace back to one sample, sequenced in a study of T cell clonotyping in hematopoietic cell transplantation. Data came from immunoSEQ multiplex PCR; TCRdb stores just in-frame clones and leaves some out. Of about 5,400 clones listed, approximately 70% are singletons. The sample was PBMCs, taken 180 days after allogeneic stem cell transplant. These TCRs come from a male patient between 50 and 60 years old who had an allogeneic stem cell transplant from an unrelated donor, so the T cells may come from the graft donor. Some clones in this sample may be carry-over from other donors' samples.

By sample share, this clone is large. The same CDR3 is also encoded by other DNA sequences in this sample. V gene TRBV5-1 combines with J gene TRBJ1-2; D unresolved. V lost 0 bases, J lost 2 bases, and 5 bases lay in between. This CDR3 is built from 13 residues. Germline V gives CDR1 SGHRS, CDR2 YFSETQ. CDR3 sequence: CASSLGENYGYTF. The CDR3 region has the DNA TGCGCCAGCAGCTTGGGAGAGAACTATGGCTACACCTTC.

This clone was observed a handful of times. The chain recombines TRBV2 with TRBJ1-5; D ambiguous. Between the trimmed V and J ends, which lost 3 bases and 0 bases, there was a span of 9 bases. Germline V gene lookup returns CDR1 SNHLY and CDR2 FYNNEI. CDR3 length: 15 residues. DNA for the CDR3: TGTGCCAGCAGTGAGGGATTCCATAGCAATCAGCCCCAGCATTTT. It is translated as CASSEGFHSNQPQHF.

This clone was counted a few times. The V call is TRBV2, the J call TRBJ1-6; tentatively, D is TRBD1 (6 bases). This CDR3 spans 14 amino acids. The V end lost 4 bases, the J end lost 6 bases, and 10 bases lay between the germline ends. Germline V gene sequence: CDR1 SNHLY, CDR2 FYNNEI. The CDR3 DNA is TGTGCCAGCAGTGCCGGGACACCTAATTCACCCCTCCACTTT. This codes for CASSAGTPNSPLHF.

The rearrangement links TRBV5-1 to TRBJ2-5; 7 nucleotides agree with TRBD1. Germline trimming cut 1 base from V and 5 bases from J; bases unmatched to any gene: 11. CDR1 SGHRS and CDR2 YFSETQ come from the germline V gene. This CDR3 is 16 amino acids long. The CDR3 region is CASSLLGYRGTETQYF. In nucleotides, the CDR3 is TGCGCCAGCAGCTTGTTGGGTTACAGGGGTACGGAGACCCAGTACTTC.

The chain joins TRBV19 to TRBJ1-1; D might be TRBD1 (6 bases). V shed 3 bases and J shed 12 bases, with 17 bases lying between them. The CDR3 is made up of 13 amino acids. From germline, CDR1 is LNHDA and CDR2 SQIVND (reference sequence). CDR3: CASSIRTALGSFF. Written as DNA, the CDR3 is TGTGCCAGTAGTATCAGGACAGCCCTAGGGTCTTTCTTT. The variable domain in full, with the rest retrieved from reference TRBV19 and TRBJ1-1, is DGGITQSPKYLFRKEGQNVTLSCEQNLNHDAMYWYRQDPGQGLRLIYYSQIVNDFQKGDIAEGYSVSREKKESFPLTVTSAQKNPTAFYLCASSIRTALGSFFGQGTRLTVV.